One sample yielded the 30 T cell receptor beta chains listed below, sequenced in a study of T cell clonotyping in hematopoietic cell transplantation. The repertoire was sequenced with immunoSEQ multiplex PCR; TCRdb's copy has only in-frame clones and lacks some. Altogether some 5,000 clones are present, 77% being singletons, with the ten largest covering about 30%. The specimen was PBMCs, collected 100 days after allogeneic stem cell transplant. Receptor source: a male patient between 50 and 60 years old who had an allogeneic stem cell transplant from an unrelated donor, so the T cells may come from the graft donor. Some clones in this sample may be carry-over from other donors' samples.

The chain couples TRBV7-2 to TRBJ1-5; the match to TRBD1 covers 8 bases. CDR1 and CDR2 (germline): SGHTA, FQGNSA. The CDR3 covers 16 residues. J was trimmed by 4 bases and V by 6 bases; bases with no gene match: 11. The CDR3 region has the DNA TGTGCCAGCAGTTCTAATTCGGACAGGGTGAATCAGCCCCAGCATTTT. Residues: CASSSNSDRVNQPQHF.

The chain has TRBV5-6 and TRBJ1-2; tentative D call: TRBD1 (6 bases). V lost 4 bases to trimming and J lost 8 bases, with 21 bases between them. Germline values: CDR1 SGHDT, CDR2 YYEEEE. The CDR3 runs to 15 residues. The CDR3 DNA is TGTGCCAGCAGCCCCTGGGGTGGGGACACCAGGGGCTACACCTTC. The encoded protein is CASSPWGGDTRGYTF.

J is TRBJ2-7 and V is TRBV5-1, with D perhaps TRBD2 (5 bases). CDR1 SGHRS and CDR2 YFSETQ come from the germline V gene. The CDR3 is 14 amino acids. V lost 0 bases, J lost 2 bases, and 9 bases lay in between. CDR3 DNA: TGCGCCAGCAGCTTGGATGTCGGGGCCTACGAGCAGTACTTC. Translated, it gives CASSLDVGAYEQYF.

This clone is medium-sized by share. V usage is TRBV7-2 and J usage is TRBJ1-2; possible D gene TRBD1, 6 bases. The length of the CDR3 is 18 residues. V was cut by 1 base and J by 2 bases, with 20 bases left in between. Germline V lookup: CDR1 SGHTA, CDR2 FQGNSA. This CDR3 is CASSLEGQLFALNYGYTF. CDR3 DNA: TGTGCCAGCAGCTTAGAAGGACAGCTATTCGCCCTGAACTATGGCTACACCTTC. Together with reference TRBV7-2 and TRBJ1-2, the CDR3 gives the full variable domain: GAGVSQSPSNKVTEKGKDVELRCDPISGHTALYWYRQSLGQGLEFLIYFQGNSAPDKSGLPSDRFSAERTGGSVSTLTIQRTQQEDSAVYLCASSLEGQLFALNYGYTFGSGTRLTVV.

This clone has more than one count but fewer than ten. The DNA for the CDR3 is TGCAGCTACAGGGAGGGCGGCCACACCATATATTTT. It codes for CSYREGGHTIYF. The gene calls are TRBV29-1 and TRBJ1-3; tentatively, D is TRBD1 (6 bases). The CDR3 covers 12 residues. V was cut by 8 bases and J by 8 bases, with 16 bases left in between. Germline V gene sequence: CDR1 SQVTM, CDR2 ANQGSEA.

The chain is built from TRBV19 and TRBJ1-5; D remains unclear. The ends were cut back, 0 bases at V and 7 bases at J, with 10 bases in the middle. The CDR3 has 14 residues. The germline CDR1 and CDR2 sequences are LNHDA and SQIVND (reference sequence). The CDR3 reads CASSIDGEAQPQHF. The CDR3 region has the DNA TGTGCCAGTAGTATAGACGGGGAGGCACAGCCCCAGCATTTT.

This clone was found once. This rearrangement joins TRBV7-2 to TRBJ1-2, with D perhaps TRBD1 (6 bases). CDR3 length equals 14 residues. The V end was cut by 5 bases, the J end by 6 bases, with 16 bases between. Germline V gives CDR1 SGHTA, CDR2 FQGNSA. CDR3 amino acids: CASSGLGGLDGYTF. The CDR3 DNA reads TGTGCCAGCAGCGGGTTAGGGGGGCTCGATGGCTACACCTTC.

The rearrangement links TRBV5-6 to TRBJ2-7; the D gene is possibly TRBD1 (6 bases). This CDR3 has 11 amino acids. From germline, CDR1 is SGHDT and CDR2 YYEEEE. With 4 bases removed from V and 9 bases from J, the gap between germline ends came to 11 bases. DNA for the CDR3: TGTGCCAGCAGCACAGGGTCGGCGCAGTACTTC. This encodes CASSTGSAQYF.

The rearrangement uses TRBV6-5 and TRBJ2-3; D may be TRBD1 or TRBD2 (5 bases each). The CDR3 is 14 residues long. The V end was cut by 0 bases, the J end by 1 base, with 5 bases between. CDR1 is MNHEY and CDR2 is SVGAGI in the germline V gene. In DNA form, the CDR3 reads TGTGCCAGCAGTTACTCGGGACGCACAGATACGCAGTATTTT. Translation gives CASSYSGRTDTQYF.

This clone occurred a few times. The V call is TRBV5-8, the J call TRBJ1-5; a possible D gene is TRBD1 (5 bases). This CDR3 has 15 residues. V was clipped by 5 bases and J by 0 bases, with 12 bases between them. CDR1 and CDR2 (germline): SGHTS, YDEGEE. The CDR3 nucleotides are TGTGCCAGCAGTTATCAGGGTTATAGCAATCAGCCCCAGCATTTT. Amino acid sequence: CASSYQGYSNQPQHF.

This sequence joins TRBV25-1 and TRBJ1-3, with a possible D match to TRBD1 (6 bases). Between the trimmed V and J ends, which lost 3 bases and 0 bases, there was a span of 12 bases. The CDR3 sequence is 16 residues long. Per germline, CDR1 MGHDK and CDR2 SYGVNS. As DNA, the CDR3 is TGTGCCAGCAGTGAGGACAGAAGCTTCTCTGGAAACACCATATATTTT. Amino acid sequence: CASSEDRSFSGNTIYF.

The chain is built from TRBV6-1 and TRBJ2-7, with 9 bases aligning to TRBD1. Germline CDR1 is MNHNS and CDR2 is SASEGT. V shed 1 base and J 4 bases; nucleotides not matched to a gene: 2. The CDR3 sequence is 14 residues long. The CDR3 coding sequence is TGTGCCAGCAGTGAAGGTGGGACAGGGTACGAGCAGTACTTC. Its protein is CASSEGGTGYEQYF.

The chain combines TRBV29-1 with TRBJ1-2; tentative D call: TRBD1 (5 bases). V was clipped by 5 bases and J by 4 bases, with 14 bases between them. CDR3 length equals 13 residues. In germline, CDR1 is SQVTM, CDR2 ANQGSEA. The CDR3 region has the DNA TGCAGCGTTTTTTGGACGGGGGGCTATGGCTACACCTTC. It specifies CSVFWTGGYGYTF.

V gene TRBV6-6 combines with J gene TRBJ2-7; D unclear. Germline assignment: CDR1 MNHNY and CDR2 SVGAGI (reference sequence). The CDR3 covers 14 residues. The V end was cut by 5 bases, the J end by 2 bases, with 13 bases between. In nucleotides, the CDR3 is TGTGCCAGCAGTCCGACGCCTCCTCCCTACGAGCAGTACTTC. This gives the protein CASSPTPPPYEQYF.

The rearrangement links TRBV29-1 to TRBJ1-2, with TRBD1 as a possible D gene (5 bases). The germline V gene has CDR1 SQVTM and CDR2 ANQGSEA. The CDR3 runs to 13 residues. The V gene lost 2 bases and the J gene lost 4 bases, with 11 bases spanning the gap. CDR3 nucleotide sequence: TGCAGCGTTGAAACAGGTTCCACCTATGGCTACACCTTC. Translated, it gives CSVETGSTYGYTF.

This clone was picked up one time. The rearrangement links TRBV2 to TRBJ1-1; possibly TRBD1 for D (6 bases). The CDR3 spans 12 residues. The germline V and J ends were trimmed by 2 bases and 7 bases, with 8 bases remaining between them. Germline V lookup: CDR1 SNHLY, CDR2 FYNNEI. CDR3 coding DNA: TGTGCCAGCAGTGAATGGACAGATGAAGCTTTCTTT. Encoded protein: CASSEWTDEAFF.

V and J are TRBV7-9 and TRBJ2-7; 8 bases agree with TRBD1. With V trimmed by 6 bases and J by 4 bases, 8 bases remained unmatched. The germline CDR1 and CDR2 sequences are SEHNR and FQNEAQ (reference sequence). The CDR3 has 14 amino acids. CDR3 bases: TGTGCCAGCAGGGATGGGACAGGAAGATACGAGCAGTACTTC. Its protein is CASRDGTGRYEQYF.

This clone is labeled as large (0.1 to 1%). V is TRBV19 and J is TRBJ1-1, with unresolved D. The V gene lost 3 bases and the J gene lost 2 bases, with 10 bases spanning the gap. Germline V gene sequence: CDR1 LNHDA, CDR2 SQIVND (reference sequence). The CDR3 consists of 14 residues. CDR3 protein: CASSIDGPNTEAFF. The CDR3 nucleotides are TGTGCCAGTAGTATTGATGGGCCTAACACTGAAGCTTTCTTT.

V and J are TRBV5-1 and TRBJ2-7; 8 nucleotides agree with TRBD2. The junction had 11 bases not matched to a gene; V was cut back by 5 bases and J by 4 bases. Germline CDR1 SGHRS, CDR2 YFSETQ. CDR3 size: 15 residues. Here the CDR3 reads CASSLYSGELYEQYF. The DNA of the CDR3 is TGCGCCAGCAGTCTATATAGCGGGGAGTTATACGAGCAGTACTTC.

This chain links TRBV27 with TRBJ2-7; D remains ambiguous. This CDR3 has 13 amino acids. Trimming took 4 bases from V and 6 from J, leaving 13 bases between them. CDR1 and CDR2 (germline): MNHEY, SMNVEV (reference sequence). The CDR3 loop is CASSSTFGVEQYF. CDR3 sequence (DNA): TGTGCCAGCAGTTCCACGTTTGGGGTCGAGCAGTACTTC.

The gene calls are TRBV6-5 and TRBJ1-3; weak D call: TRBD1 (6 bases). The CDR3 spans 13 residues. Per germline, CDR1 MNHEY and CDR2 SVGAGI. V was trimmed by 2 bases and J by 10 bases, leaving 12 bases between them. The CDR3 DNA reads as TGTGCCAGCAGTTACGCCTGGGGGGCGACCATATATTTT. Residues: CASSYAWGATIYF.

This clone was counted once. CDR3 residues: CASSSPFGTADLGPYGYTF. CDR3 nucleotide sequence: TGTGCCAGCAGCTCCCCATTCGGGACAGCTGACCTCGGCCCCTATGGCTACACCTTC. The chain carries TRBV5-4 and TRBJ1-2; 7 bases match TRBD1. J lost 4 bases, V lost 3 bases, and 21 bases had no gene match. The CDR3 extends over 19 amino acids. Germline-derived CDR1 and CDR2 are SGHNT and YYREEE (reference sequence).

V is TRBV30 and J is TRBJ2-7; D uncertain. With 0 bases removed from V and 6 bases from J, the gap between germline ends came to 12 bases. Germline V lookup: CDR1 GTSNPN, CDR2 SVGIG (reference sequence). The CDR3 is 13 amino acids. The CDR3 region has the DNA TGTGCCTGGAGTGTACAAGTGGGTCCCGAGCAGTACTTC. Translation gives CAWSVQVGPEQYF.

This chain uses TRBV5-4 with TRBJ2-7, with unresolved D. Trimming stripped 2 bases from V and 0 bases from J, with 3 bases between. CDR1 and CDR2 (germline): SGHNT, YYREEE (reference sequence). The CDR3 totals 12 residues. In nucleotides, the CDR3 is TGTGCCAGCAGCTTTAGCTCCTACGAGCAGTACTTC. This encodes CASSFSSYEQYF.

The chain is built from TRBV5-1 and TRBJ2-5; TRBD2 agrees at 9 bases. J lost 5 bases, V lost 0 bases, and 8 bases had no gene match. The CDR3 runs 16 residues. CDR1 and CDR2 (germline): SGHRS, YFSETQ. The CDR3 DNA reads as TGCGCCAGCAGCTTGGCCCCGGGACTAGCAGTGGAGACCCAGTACTTC. As protein: CASSLAPGLAVETQYF.

The V and J genes are TRBV29-1 and TRBJ1-2; D remains ambiguous. The CDR3 is 16 amino acids. From germline, CDR1 is SQVTM and CDR2 ANQGSEA. V was cut by 3 bases and J by 4 bases, with 21 bases left in between. In DNA form, the CDR3 reads TGCAGCGTTGAGAGGCCCACTAATCGGCAAGGCTATGGCTACACCTTC. Translated, it gives CSVERPTNRQGYGYTF.

V is TRBV5-1 and J is TRBJ2-2; possible D gene TRBD2, 6 bases. Trimming stripped 0 bases from V and 4 bases from J, with 10 bases between. The length of the CDR3 is 15 residues. Germline CDR1 is SGHRS and CDR2 is YFSETQ. The CDR3 loop is CASSLGGASTGELFF. The CDR3 nucleotides are TGCGCCAGCAGCTTGGGCGGGGCCTCCACCGGGGAGCTGTTTTTT.

The chain joins TRBV6-5 to TRBJ1-2; 10 bases align to TRBD1. The CDR3 totals 14 residues. The J segment lost 7 bases and the V segment lost 6 bases, leaving 8 bases of the junction unmatched. Germline values: CDR1 MNHEY, CDR2 SVGAGI. The CDR3 loop is CASRAGTGVSGYTF. DNA of the CDR3: TGTGCCAGCAGGGCCGGGACAGGGGTTTCTGGCTACACCTTC.

The rearrangement uses TRBV7-6 and TRBJ2-1; the match to TRBD1 covers 9 bases. The CDR3 has 14 residues. From germline, CDR1 is SGHVS and CDR2 FNYEAQ. Unmatched junction bases numbered 6, after V lost 5 bases and J lost 7 bases. CDR3 in DNA: TGTGCCAGCAGCGGGGACAGGGCAACTAATGAGCAGTTCTTC. This codes for CASSGDRATNEQFF.

The rearrangement joins TRBV5-1 to TRBJ2-2, with D possibly matching TRBD2 (5 bases). The CDR3 covers 15 residues. Germline CDR1 is SGHRS and CDR2 is YFSETQ. Deletions cut 5 bases from V and 4 bases from J, with 15 bases between. The CDR3 DNA reads as TGCGCCAGCAGAGGTGTACTAGTTGGCACCGGGGAGCTGTTTTTT. Its translation is CASRGVLVGTGELFF.